These T cell receptor beta chains were read from a single sample in a study of early T cells in non-severe SARS-CoV-2 infection. TCRdb fed the 5' RACE reads into MiXCR, producing one record per CDR3 protein. Of approximately 90,000 distinct CDR3 sequences in the sample, approximately 10% were seen once. The sample was whole blood, taken at baseline. The receptors come from an adult who was a healthcare worker with PCR-confirmed SARS-CoV-2 infection or an uninfected control (not recorded which). Each CDR3 is given with its conserved first and last residue. Size is omitted from some rows. Given values are once, few, many or a class for expanded clones.

TRBJ2-6 | many | TRBV5-1 | CASSSLLGANVLTF
TRBJ1-2 | few | TRBV7-2 | CASTMGFNYGYTF
TRBJ2-4 | few | TRBV2 | CASRRQGPKNIQYF
TRBJ1-6 | many | TRBV7-9 | CASSSDGYNSPLHF
TRBJ2-3 | . | TRBV7-2 | CASSSTSGATDTQYF
TRBJ2-1 | . | TRBV7-2 | CASSPTQRMSSYNEQFF
TRBJ2-3 | . | TRBV6-1 | CASSEGRVDTQYF
TRBJ2-3 | many | TRBV7-9 | CASSLDSGGTDTQYF
TRBJ2-3 | few | TRBV2 | CASSLTLNRGVGTDTQYF
TRBJ2-3 | few | TRBV18 | CASSQAGTSQISTDTQYF
TRBJ1-1 | few | TRBV29-1 | CSVAMGNRAFF
TRBJ2-4 | . | TRBV7-9 | CASSLTGERIQYF
TRBJ2-1 | few | TRBV29-1 | CSVVRAGRGEQFF
TRBJ1-6 | few | TRBV6-1 | CAGQSGINNSPLHF
TRBJ2-7 | few | TRBV5-6 | CASSFSRGYEQYF
TRBJ1-5 | . | TRBV4-2 | CASSQDPERGNQPQHF
TRBJ1-2 | many | TRBV7-9 | CASSLGRAGPYGYTF
TRBJ2-3 | few | TRBV20-1 | CTRRGLAGGKDTQYF
TRBJ1-1 | . | TRBV30 | CAWRPTGGYTEAFF
TRBJ2-1 | . | TRBV20-1 | CSARVTGTIYNEQFF
TRBJ2-5 | many | TRBV6-5 | CATARLSQTAQYF
TRBJ2-7 | many | TRBV7-2 | CASSLADRGYEQYF
TRBJ1-1 | few | TRBV5-1 | CASSLHRNTEAFF
TRBJ2-2 | many | TRBV19 | CASSIANTGELFF
TRBJ2-7 | many | TRBV3-1 | CASSQTRASSYEQYF
TRBJ2-3 | few | TRBV9 | CASSVAEGQTFSTDTQYF
TRBJ2-1 | many | TRBV3-1 | CASSPRTSGGRNEQFF
TRBJ2-2 | . | TRBV24-1 | CATSVSDRGDTGELFF
TRBJ2-5 | . | TRBV20-1 | CSARVQETQYF
TRBJ2-3 | . | TRBV7-8 | CASSPGTSGSSDTQYF
TRBJ1-3 | . | TRBV7-6 | CASSPPPPGNTIYF
TRBJ2-3 | many | TRBV14 | CASSPEGDTQYF
TRBJ1-2 | few | TRBV5-1 | CASSIGEPSSLGYTF
TRBJ2-2 | few | TRBV29-1 | CSVEGNGGELFF
TRBJ2-7 | . | TRBV5-1 | CASSYFPTRGSYEQYF
TRBJ2-4 | many | TRBV5-1 | CASSLATSSIKNIQYF
TRBJ2-2 | . | TRBV6-1 | CASSGLAGYTGELFF
TRBJ1-2 | few | TRBV6-4 | CASSENGPYGYTF
TRBJ1-5 | many | TRBV30 | CAWSNPRGGWDNQPQHF
TRBJ2-7 | . | TRBV18 | CASSPRQGTPYEQYF
TRBJ2-1 | few | TRBV6-1 | CASRADQSSYNEQFF
TRBJ2-1 | few | TRBV7-7 | CASSVGTSGANEQFF
TRBJ2-3 | many | TRBV12-3/TRBV12-4 | CASLRPEGADTQYF
TRBJ1-6 | many | TRBV21-1 | CASSLRSQRPQGGSPLHF